Below, one T cell receptor beta chain is given with its context. Its antigen remains unidentified. Base qualities were left out, and no much larger clone turns up one base away. The entry originates in a study of cytomegalovirus exposure and HLA in healthy donors (dated by TCRdb to between 2016 and 2019). Regarding the study in general: An earlier analysis of about 530 of the donors reported about 300 Gb of sequence data and 95 million to 120 million unique TCR beta sequences obtained from about 180 million T cells. A later analysis re-examined previously published TCR beta repertoires from 500 to 700 donors and added high-resolution HLA genotyping to investigate patterns of TCR occurrence. The study used immunosequencing to profile the T cell repertoires of approximately 650 subjects and linked those repertoires to cytomegalovirus serostatus. The study aimed to test whether signatures of past pathogen exposure could be identified by cataloging public T cell receptors. To decide whether each TCR beta V gene segment behaved as functional or pseudogenic, an earlier analysis of fewer than 750 of the donors relied on high-throughput TCR beta sequencing. The number of typed donors differed by locus: roughly 629-630 for A, B, C, DRB1 and DQB1; 522 for DQA1; approximately 610 for DPA1; and about 450 for DPB1. Besides the first cohort of 500 to 700 subjects, a separate validation cohort made up of over 100 different subjects was used. Donor age, sex, ethnicity and CMV serostatus were collected together with the repertoire data. To predict cytomegalovirus infection status, the study brought together high-throughput TCR immunosequencing, statistical association of individual TCRs with disease status, and machine learning. In a later genetic analysis, genome-wide SNP genotypes for about 60% of the 666 donors were used, and that subset was treated as a discovery cohort. Among 300 to 500 genotyped donors of the cohort, an average of around 240,000 unique TCR beta nucleotide sequences was sequenced per donor, of which 15% to 20% were non-productive. Every discovery cohort repertoire had been produced on one sequencing platform. Of the roughly 400 genotyped donors, approximately 82% fell in the genetic ancestry cluster associated with self-reported Caucasian donors. Five DR-DQ haplotypes were handled as single units for association and clustering, since linkage in the cohort was strong. The later analysis used no new phenotypic data to find candidate immune exposures, relying instead on TCR beta sequences and their occurrence across donors. An early release that covered around 590 HLA-typed donors contained approximately 300 gigabases of sequencing data and 70 million to 100 million unique TCR sequences. HLA typing covered class I and class II loci at four-digit resolution. Findings and caveats that apply to the study as a whole: In a later genetic analysis, a missense DCLRE1C variant was associated with V-gene and J-gene trimming of TCR beta chains, and the association was replicated in an independent cohort. A later analysis associated about 16,000 TCR beta sequences with specific HLA alleles at a false discovery rate of 0.05. Some IMGT-functional V segments, including TRBV6-2 and TRBV6-3, could not be told apart with the 87-base-pair reads, so those segments were excluded. A group of highly shared sequence variants was considered likely to be a technical artifact of the sequencing pipeline. When HLA alleles, especially DR and DQ, strongly co-occurred, TCR associations were difficult to assign to individual alleles. A later analysis reported that several top co-occurrence clusters appeared linked to parvovirus B19, influenza, CMV and Epstein-Barr virus. The study listed 164 TCR beta chains as associated with cytomegalovirus. According to the authors, the approach could potentially be generalized to other disease states and immunological phenotypes. A few of the identified cytomegalovirus-associated TCR beta chains were confirmed in vitro to be specific for cytomegalovirus antigens. Most CMV-associated TCR beta chains appeared to be HLA-restricted in a later analysis, and the HLA associations seemed to be driven largely by CMV exposure. Compared with the roughly 720-donor mean, donors in an Asian-associated ancestry cluster had fewer N-insertions in productive TCRs, according to a later genetic analysis. Linkage disequilibrium might explain the correlated functional status among segregating V segments, but an unknown experimental factor could not be ruled out. Cytomegalovirus status was reported to be diagnosed by the classifier with high specificity and sensitivity in both the original and validation cohorts. In a later analysis, the rate of TCR association differed among HLA loci, with DRB1 alleles having the most associated TCRs and HLA-C alleles having the fewest. In this cohort, only TCR beta chains were sequenced, and detectable features were limited by the absence of alpha or paired-chain data. Most TCR sequences were observed very rarely across donors, whereas some public TCRs were present in many individuals. Roughly uniform sequencing depth across donors was assumed in presence/absence analyses, although this assumption may not hold. Immune exposure information for the cohort was limited to CMV serostatus. A further reported finding was that TCR beta sequences accurately predicted the HLA-A and HLA-B alleles for most subjects in the first cohort. Because some donors lacked HLA typing at each locus, the association tests relied only on the typed subset. Compared with equally common non-associated chains, HLA-associated TCR beta chains in a later analysis were more clonally expanded and had lower generation probabilities. Some 15 rarely observed V segments, including chromosome 9 orphons, were excluded from the earlier analysis of about 500 of the donors because counts were too low. An earlier analysis of 587 of the donors showed that most TCR beta V segments appeared in productive rearrangements either about 87% or about 30% of the time, which broadly matched IMGT annotations.

Trimming at the junction amounts to 7 bases on V and 5 bases on J, and the germline ends lie 15 bases apart. The CDR3 spans 13 residues, from the cysteine through the phenylalanine. The sequence is cut down to CDR3 DNA, 39 bases in frame from base 1. For CDR1 and CDR2, the germline V gene lists SNHLY and FYNNEI. The cohort comprised fewer than 700 healthy bone marrow donors. Cohort members were all nominally healthy when sampled, although unrecorded immune exposures were likely present. Of the 600 or so cohort members, about 270 had a positive CMV serostatus and 352 had a negative one, while no CMV serostatus was recorded for the donor. A peripheral blood sample was collected from each donor, and TCR beta sequencing was performed on peripheral blood mononuclear cells. The Qiagen DNeasy Blood Extraction Kit was used to extract genomic DNA from the blood cell samples. The library was built by means of the immunoSEQ multiplex PCR assay. For the multiplex PCR, a mixture combining 60 forward primers for TCR Vbeta segments and 13 reverse primers for TCR Jbeta segments was used. The CDR3 region of rearranged TCR beta genes was amplified from genomic DNA by a multiplex PCR assay. The Illumina HiSeq System was used to sequence the amplified TCR beta libraries as 87-base-pair reads. In the source study's methods: In a later analysis, tens of millions of unique TCR beta chains were counted across the approximately 640 repertoires, and some 10 million of these chains were shared by at least two donors. Raw reads were error-corrected and collapsed into unique sequences with a nearest-neighbor algorithm that merged closely related sequences to remove PCR and sequencing errors. Alignment of CDR3 sequences to IMGT reference sequences was used to assign V, D and J gene segments. For a sequence to be retained, at least a six-nucleotide match to both a V gene segment and a J gene segment was required. Rearrangements were called productive when the CDR3 lacked stop codons and stayed in frame with V and J; all others were non-productive. Following IMGT convention, CDR3 was defined as the stretch from the second conserved V-encoded cysteine up to the conserved J-encoded phenylalanine. The earlier analysis of 587 of the donors excluded any sequence lacking an unambiguous match to a single V gene segment. An earlier analysis of several hundred of the donors called V segments functional above 56.7% productive rearrangements and segregating when the between-donor standard deviation exceeded 5%. A statistical classification framework was built to diagnose cytomegalovirus status from the catalog of TCR beta chain sequences. V and J gene assignment, in a later analysis, came from comparing TCR nucleotide sequences with IMGT/GENE-DB human TR gene sequences. Using the TCRdist pipeline, a later analysis assigned CDR3 sequences along with most-parsimonious VDJ recombination scenarios. A later analysis defined each TCR beta chain by its CDR3 amino acid sequence plus V-gene family, and excluded reads lacking a unique V-gene family. In a later analysis, 450 to 600 highly shared, low-generation-probability nucleotide sequences were removed to address suspected cross-contamination and a sequencing artifact. In a later analysis, a clonal expansion index was calculated for each public chain from normalized within-repertoire ranks of inferred template counts. In a later analysis, generation probabilities were computed with a VDJ recombination model fitted to out-of-frame rearrangements, and the resulting probabilities were checked against IGoR. A later analysis scored TCR-TCR, TCR-HLA and TCR-CMV co-occurrence with hypergeometric tests, applying a repertoire-size bias correction to TCR pairs. False discovery rates were estimated in a later analysis by permuting HLA or CMV assignments 20 times. In a later analysis, co-occurring TCRs were grouped using DBSCAN, and TCRdist sequence similarity was added for clustering within HLA-allele-positive subsets. For co-occurrence clustering, repertoires with fewer than 30,000 or more than 120,000 public chains were excluded, along with five or six repertoires with anomalous nucleotide sharing. As stored in TCRdb, this immuneACCESS dataset retains in-frame rearrangements with V and J assigned. A fraction of the clones does not appear; measured against another copy, unresolved V genes explain less than half of the discrepancy, and the remainder lacks a known reason. V and J calls plus clone size are reproduced from that table; the DNA served to infer D and trimming. This sample lists approximately 120,000 clones; 70% to 80% were detected once. Clones ranked in the top ten supply approximately 2.2% of the sample.

This TCR derives from a human donor in good health. In this chain, TRBV2 is recombined with TRBJ2-7, and possibly TRBD2, on 6 matching bases. Sequencing used PBMCs. The sequenced DNA is TGTGCCAGCAACAGGAGGGGAACGGACGAGCAGTACTTC. The encoded protein is CASNRRGTDEQYF.